The 30 T cell receptor beta chains presented below share a single source sample, sequenced in a study of technical replicates of blood from a handful of donors. Produced via immunoSEQ multiplex PCR; TCRdb's table is partial and in-frame only. The data contain more than 90,000 clones, about 95% of them singletons. Specimen: T cells isolated from PBMCs. The receptors were sampled from a human donor in good health.

The V and J genes are TRBV27 and TRBJ2-6; D may be TRBD1 (6 bases). The V gene's germline CDR1 is MNHEY and CDR2 SMNVEV (reference sequence). V was trimmed by 1 base and J by 2 bases, leaving 6 bases between them. This CDR3 region has 15 residues. The CDR3 sequence: CASSLYRAGANVLTF. The CDR3 region has the DNA TGTGCCAGCAGTTTATACAGGGCTGGGGCCAACGTCCTGACTTTC.

This sequence joins TRBV9 and TRBJ2-3; 8 bases are a match to TRBD1. Trimming removed 4 bases from V and 1 base from J; junction bases left unmatched: 8. CDR3 length: 16 amino acids. Germline V gene sequence: CDR1 SGDLS, CDR2 YYNGEE. CDR3 DNA: TGTGCCAGCAGCCCTAGCGACAGGGGCGGCACAGATACGCAGTATTTT. This sequence encodes CASSPSDRGGTDTQYF.

Only a few counts were recorded for this clone. The J gene is TRBJ2-1, the V gene TRBV27, with 11 bases fitting TRBD2. Germline V CDR1 and CDR2: MNHEY, SMNVEV (reference sequence). Trimming took 5 bases from V and 7 from J; bases not matched to a gene: 7. This CDR3 comprises 15 residues. CDR3 protein: CASSILAGVGNEQFF. In DNA, the CDR3 is TGTGCCAGCAGTATACTAGCGGGAGTGGGTAATGAGCAGTTCTTC.

This chain uses TRBV19 with TRBJ2-1; 8 bases line up with TRBD1. Germline assignment: CDR1 LNHDA and CDR2 SQIVND (reference sequence). After removal of 3 bases from V and 12 bases from J, the junction contained 13 bases not matched to a gene. The CDR3 totals 15 residues. The CDR3 region has the DNA TGTGCCAGTAGTATCTGGACAGGGTCAGGCAGTGTGCAGTTCTTC. Translating it yields CASSIWTGSGSVQFF. Based on the CDR3 plus reference TRBV19 and TRBJ2-1, the full variable domain is DGGITQSPKYLFRKEGQNVTLSCEQNLNHDAMYWYRQDPGQGLRLIYYSQIVNDFQKGDIAEGYSVSREKKESFPLTVTSAQKNPTAFYLCASSIWTGSGSVQFFGPGTRLTVL.

This chain connects TRBV12-5 to TRBJ2-7; the match to TRBD1 covers 12 bases. This CDR3 comprises 18 residues. After removal of 4 bases from V and 6 bases from J, the junction contained 16 bases not matched to a gene. Germline CDR1 LGHNT, CDR2 FRNRAP. The DNA for the CDR3 is TGTGCTAGTGGTTACACGGGACAGGGGGCTGGCGGGAGAAGCGAGCAGTACTTC. Its protein is CASGYTGQGAGGRSEQYF.

J is TRBJ2-7 and V is TRBV7-9, with 8 bases identical to TRBD2. The germline V gene encodes CDR1 SEHNR and CDR2 FQNEAQ (reference sequence). This CDR3 is built from 14 residues. V was pared by 4 bases and J by 3 bases, with 5 bases of the junction left unmatched. The CDR3 DNA reads as TGTGCCAGCAGCTCCCCCGGGGGGGACTACGAGCAGTACTTC. Translated, it gives CASSSPGGDYEQYF. Looking up the rest from reference TRBV7-9 and TRBJ2-7 gives the full variable domain: DTGVSQNPRHKITKRGQNVTFRCDPISEHNRLYWYRQTLGQGPEFLTYFQNEAQLEKSRLLSDRFSAERPKGSFSTLEIQRTEQGDSAMYLCASSSPGGDYEQYFGPGTRLTVT.

The chain combines TRBV29-1 with TRBJ2-5; D is perhaps TRBD1 (6 bases). Germline V CDR1 and CDR2: SQVTM, ANQGSEA. This CDR3 is built from 12 residues. The V and J ends lost 7 bases and 1 base respectively, with 10 bases between them. This chain's CDR3 is CSAPTGQETQYF. DNA of the CDR3: TGCAGCGCTCCGACAGGCCAAGAGACCCAGTACTTC. Together with reference TRBV29-1 and TRBJ2-5, the CDR3 gives the full variable domain: SAVISQKPSRDICQRGTSLTIQCQVDSQVTMMFWYRQQPGQSLTLIATANQGSEATYESGFVIDKFPISRPNLTFSTLTVSNMSPEDSSIYLCSAPTGQETQYFGPGTRLLVL.

V usage is TRBV2 and J usage is TRBJ2-7, with a weak D call TRBD2 (5 bases). The CDR3 covers 14 residues. V was cut by 4 bases and J by 5 bases, with 15 bases left in between. Looked up from germline, CDR1 is SNHLY and CDR2 is FYNNEI. CDR3: CASSVRLFRDEQYF. The CDR3, as DNA: TGTGCCAGCAGTGTAAGACTATTCCGGGACGAGCAGTACTTC.

The count of this clone is one. The V call is TRBV4-3, the J call TRBJ1-2; unclear D gene. The CDR3 sequence is 17 residues long. Deletions cut 1 base from V and 8 bases from J, with 23 bases between. Germline V gene data show CDR1 as LGHNA and CDR2 as YSLEER. The CDR3: CASSQGPSTASRVGYTF. As DNA, the CDR3 is TGCGCCAGCAGCCAAGGACCCTCGACGGCAAGCCGGGTAGGCTACACCTTC.

The genes are TRBV14 and TRBJ1-2; D not certain. Germline CDR1 SGHDN, CDR2 FVKESK. The CDR3 runs 13 residues. V was cut by 2 bases and J by 2 bases, with 6 bases left in between. CDR3 protein: CASSQRANYGYTF. In nucleotides, the CDR3 is TGTGCCAGCAGCCAACGAGCGAACTATGGCTACACCTTC.

This chain connects TRBV6-5 to TRBJ1-5, with D hard to call. The CDR3 length is 14 residues. CDR1 and CDR2 from the germline V gene are MNHEY and SVGAGI. V shed 2 bases and J shed 2 bases, with 7 bases lying between them. The CDR3 protein is CASSYLGGNQPQHF. CDR3 nucleotide sequence: TGTGCCAGCAGTTACCTTGGAGGCAATCAGCCCCAGCATTTT.

This clone was counted once. At the DNA level, this CDR3 is encoded by other sequences in the same sample as well. This chain uses TRBV10-3 with TRBJ2-5; D might be TRBD1 (6 bases). The CDR3 sequence is 13 residues long. The germline CDR1 and CDR2 sequences are ENHRY and SYGVKD. Trimming removed 2 bases at V and 5 bases at J, with 9 bases between. CDR3 sequence (DNA): TGTGCCATCAGTGAGGCCAGGGGTGAGACCCAGTACTTC. It translates to CAISEARGETQYF.

The rearrangement uses TRBV5-4 and TRBJ2-1; D is perhaps TRBD2 (6 bases). Trimming removed 4 bases from V and 6 bases from J, with 11 bases in between. The CDR3 runs 13 residues. Germline assignment: CDR1 SGHNT and CDR2 YYREEE (reference sequence). CDR3 region: CASSPDYPNEQFF. The CDR3 DNA follows: TGTGCCAGCAGCCCGGACTACCCCAATGAGCAGTTCTTC.

J is TRBJ2-5 and V is TRBV25-1; 7 bases align to TRBD1. Germline lookup yields CDR1 MGHDK and CDR2 SYGVNS. This CDR3 has 12 residues. V shed 5 bases, J shed 11 bases, and the junction held 8 bases outside the gene matches. CDR3 DNA sequence: TGTGCCAGCAGTCCCCAATGGGGACAGCAGTACTTC. Residues: CASSPQWGQQYF.

This clone was counted once. The chain combines TRBV7-9 with TRBJ2-2, with D unclear. The V end lost 7 bases, the J end lost 4 bases, and 7 bases lay between the germline ends. Germline V CDR1 and CDR2: SEHNR, FQNEAQ (reference sequence). This CDR3 region has 12 residues. Here the CDR3 DNA reads TGTGCCAGCACAGTAATCACCGGGGAGCTGTTTTTT. This gives the protein CASTVITGELFF.

This chain uses TRBV4-3 with TRBJ2-2; D is ambiguous. The CDR3 length is 14 residues. V lost 4 bases to trimming and J lost 9 bases, with 15 bases between them. From germline, CDR1 is LGHNA and CDR2 YSLEER. CDR3 in amino acids: CASSLQPRSWELFF. In nucleotides, the CDR3 is TGCGCCAGCAGCCTACAACCTAGGTCCTGGGAGCTGTTTTTT.

This clone is a singleton in its sample. The chain carries TRBV30 and TRBJ2-7, with D tentatively TRBD1 (7 bases). The CDR3 extends over 14 amino acids. The V end lost 4 bases, the J end lost 0 bases, and 13 bases lay between the germline ends. The germline CDR1 and CDR2 sequences are GTSNPN and SVGIG (reference sequence). CDR3 DNA: TGTGCCTGGATGGCGGGACAGCACTCCTACGAGCAGTACTTC. This gives the protein CAWMAGQHSYEQYF.

The rearrangement links TRBV7-7 to TRBJ2-5, with 9 bases that match TRBD1. This CDR3 region has 14 residues. Germline-derived CDR1 and CDR2 are SSHAT and FNYEAQ (reference sequence). V shed 3 bases, J shed 6 bases, and the junction held 5 bases outside the gene matches. The CDR3 protein is CASSLGQGIQTQYF. CDR3 DNA sequence: TGTGCCAGCAGCTTGGGACAGGGAATACAGACCCAGTACTTC. The full variable domain, rest sourced from reference TRBV7-7 and TRBJ2-5, is GAGVSQSPRYKVTKRGQDVTLRCDPISSHATLYWYQQALGQGPEFLTYFNYEAQPDKSGLPSDRFSAERPEGSISTLTIQRTEQRDSAMYRCASSLGQGIQTQYFGPGTRLLVL.

The gene calls are TRBV12-2 and TRBJ2-3; the table's D call TRBD2 went unverified against the DNA. TRBV12-2 is classified as a pseudogene. The CDR3 runs 17 residues. The CDR3 sequence: CASRFGLCDSYTDTQYF. The CDR3 coding sequence is TGTGCAAGTCGCTTCGGGTTGTGCGACTCCTACACAGATACGCAGTATTTT.

The chain carries TRBV27 and TRBJ1-1, with 10 bases matching TRBD1. The CDR3 is 15 residues long. Trimming cost V 2 bases and J 3 bases; bases outside gene matches: 3. Germline CDR1 and CDR2: MNHEY and SMNVEV (reference sequence). The CDR3 protein is CASSLGTGVDTEAFF. For the CDR3, the DNA is TGTGCCAGCAGTTTAGGGACAGGGGTGGACACTGAAGCTTTCTTT.

The CDR3 bases are TGTGCCAGCAGCCGGGACAGGGGTACCTACGAGCAGTACTTC. As protein: CASSRDRGTYEQYF. This sequence joins TRBV6-6 and TRBJ2-7; TRBD1 aligns across 10 bases. With 6 bases clipped from V and 2 bases from J, the junction kept 4 bases outside the gene matches. The CDR3 has 14 amino acids. From germline, CDR1 is MNHNY and CDR2 SVGAGI (reference sequence).

This clone has a single count. This chain uses TRBV30 with TRBJ1-4; tentative D call: TRBD1 (6 bases). Deletions cut 3 bases from V and 7 bases from J, with 15 bases between. The CDR3 totals 14 residues. Germline V gene data show CDR1 as GTSNPN and CDR2 as SVGIG (reference sequence). The CDR3 loop reads CAWSQQGLGEKLFF. DNA for the CDR3: TGTGCCTGGAGCCAGCAGGGGTTAGGTGAAAAACTGTTTTTT.

V is TRBV7-2 and J is TRBJ2-1; TRBD2 matches 10 bases. CDR3 length: 18 amino acids. V was clipped by 5 bases and J by 1 base; unmatched bases: 11. Looked up from germline, CDR1 is SGHTA and CDR2 is FQGNSA. The CDR3 DNA is TGTGCCAGCAGCCGTATAGCGGGAGGATTCGCGTCCTACAATGAGCAGTTCTTC. It yields the protein CASSRIAGGFASYNEQFF.

This chain joins TRBV9 and TRBJ2-2; TRBD1 aligns across 10 bases. The length of the CDR3 is 15 residues. The V gene's germline CDR1 is SGDLS and CDR2 YYNGEE. Unmatched junction bases numbered 7, after V lost 3 bases and J lost 8 bases. CDR3 nucleotides: TGTGCCAGCAGCGGAGGGACAGGGGTTGGGGGGGAGCTGTTTTTT. Protein product: CASSGGTGVGGELFF.

The chain couples TRBV11-2 to TRBJ2-1, with TRBD2 identical over 13 bases. Losses at the gene ends were 5 bases for V and 8 bases for J; bases not matched to a gene: 9. This CDR3 has 16 amino acids. From germline, CDR1 is SGHAT and CDR2 FQNNGV. CDR3 sequence: CASSLAGLAGSDEQFF. The DNA for the CDR3 is TGTGCCAGCAGCCTAGCGGGACTAGCGGGAAGCGATGAGCAGTTCTTC.

The rearrangement joins TRBV5-1 to TRBJ2-7, with D possibly TRBD2 on 5 matching bases. Germline V gene lookup returns CDR1 SGHRS and CDR2 YFSETQ. V lost 2 bases and J 4 bases, leaving 10 bases between the germline ends. The CDR3 is 13 residues long. Here the CDR3 reads CASSFRELYEQYF. In DNA, the CDR3 is TGCGCCAGCAGCTTTAGGGAGTTATACGAGCAGTACTTC.

The chain has TRBV4-3 and TRBJ2-7, with 8 bases matching TRBD2. Unmatched junction bases numbered 8, after V lost 0 bases and J lost 7 bases. Germline V gene sequence: CDR1 LGHNA, CDR2 YSLEER. CDR3 length: 15 amino acids. CDR3 sequence reads: CASSQESGGPEEQYF. The CDR3 DNA follows: TGCGCCAGCAGCCAAGAATCGGGAGGGCCTGAAGAGCAGTACTTC.

The chain couples TRBV7-8 to TRBJ2-1, with a possible D match to TRBD2 (5 bases). V gave up 5 bases and J gave up 7 bases, with 15 bases separating them. Germline V CDR1 and CDR2: SGHVS, FQNEAQ. The length of the CDR3 is 14 residues. In DNA, the CDR3 is TGTGCCAGCAGCGTCGTGAGGACTCGTAATGAGCAGTTCTTC. Translated, it gives CASSVVRTRNEQFF.

This chain joins TRBV5-1 and TRBJ2-1; 8 bases agree with TRBD2. There are 14 residues in the CDR3. Germline CDR1 and CDR2: SGHRS and YFSETQ. V lost 4 bases, J lost 7 bases, and 7 bases stayed unmatched. The CDR3 loop is CASSNSGTRNEQFF. CDR3 sequence (DNA): TGCGCCAGCAGCAATAGCGGGACAAGGAATGAGCAGTTCTTC. Variable domain in full (rest from reference TRBV5-1 and TRBJ2-1): KAGVTQTPRYLIKTRGQQVTLSCSPISGHRSVSWYQQTPGQGLQFLFEYFSETQRNKGNFPGRFSGRQFSNSRSEMNVSTLELGDSALYLCASSNSGTRNEQFFGPGTRLTVL.

The chain is built from TRBV6-1 and TRBJ2-5; 8 bases are a match to TRBD2. The V segment lost 1 base and the J segment 5 bases; nucleotides outside the gene matches: 12. This CDR3 contains 17 residues. The V gene's germline CDR1 is MNHNS and CDR2 SASEGT. The CDR3 DNA follows: TGTGCCAGCAGTGAAGACGGGAGGACTAGCCGTGGGGAGACCCAGTACTTC. Its protein is CASSEDGRTSRGETQYF.